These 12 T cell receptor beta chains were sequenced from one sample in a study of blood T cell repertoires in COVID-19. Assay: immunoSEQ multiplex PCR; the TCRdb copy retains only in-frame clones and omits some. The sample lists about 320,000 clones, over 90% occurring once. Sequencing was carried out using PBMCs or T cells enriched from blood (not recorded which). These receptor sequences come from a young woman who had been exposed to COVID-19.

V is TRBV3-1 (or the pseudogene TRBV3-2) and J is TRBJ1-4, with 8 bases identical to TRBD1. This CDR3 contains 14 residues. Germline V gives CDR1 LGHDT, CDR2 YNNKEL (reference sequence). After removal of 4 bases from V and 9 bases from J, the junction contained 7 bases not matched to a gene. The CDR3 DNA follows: TGTGCCAGCAGCCTCGGACAGGGAATCAAAAAACTGTTTTTT. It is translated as CASSLGQGIKKLFF.

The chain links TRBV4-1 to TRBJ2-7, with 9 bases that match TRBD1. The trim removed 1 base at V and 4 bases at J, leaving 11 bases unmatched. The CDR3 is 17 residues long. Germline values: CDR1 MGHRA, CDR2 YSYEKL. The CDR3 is CASSQALGEQGAYEQYF. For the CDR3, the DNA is TGCGCCAGCAGCCAAGCACTAGGTGAACAGGGGGCTTACGAGCAGTACTTC.

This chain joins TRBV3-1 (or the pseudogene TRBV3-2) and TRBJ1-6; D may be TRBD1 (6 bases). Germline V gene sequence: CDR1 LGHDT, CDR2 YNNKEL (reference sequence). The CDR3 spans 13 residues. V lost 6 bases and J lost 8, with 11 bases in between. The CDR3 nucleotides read TGTGCCAGCAGAAGACAGGTGGATTCACCCCTCCACTTT. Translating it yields CASRRQVDSPLHF.

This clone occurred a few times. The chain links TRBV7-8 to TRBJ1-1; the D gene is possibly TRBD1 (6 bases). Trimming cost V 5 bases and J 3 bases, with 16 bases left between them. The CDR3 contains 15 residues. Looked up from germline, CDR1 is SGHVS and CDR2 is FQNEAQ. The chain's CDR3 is CASSAITGLDTEAFF. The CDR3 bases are TGTGCCAGCAGCGCCATTACAGGGCTGGACACTGAAGCTTTCTTT.

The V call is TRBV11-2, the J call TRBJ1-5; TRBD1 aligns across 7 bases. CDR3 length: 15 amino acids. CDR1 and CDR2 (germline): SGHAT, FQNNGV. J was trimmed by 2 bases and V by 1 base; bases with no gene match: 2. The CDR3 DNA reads TGTGCCAGCAGCTTAGCGGGGACAGGCAATCAGCCCCAGCATTTT. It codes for CASSLAGTGNQPQHF.

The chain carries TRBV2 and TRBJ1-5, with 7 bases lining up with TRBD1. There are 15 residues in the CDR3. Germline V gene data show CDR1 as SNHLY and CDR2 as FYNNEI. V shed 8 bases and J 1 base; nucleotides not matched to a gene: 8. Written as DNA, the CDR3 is TGTGCCAGCCGGGGGAGCAGGGGGAGCAATCAGCCCCAGCATTTT. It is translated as CASRGSRGSNQPQHF.

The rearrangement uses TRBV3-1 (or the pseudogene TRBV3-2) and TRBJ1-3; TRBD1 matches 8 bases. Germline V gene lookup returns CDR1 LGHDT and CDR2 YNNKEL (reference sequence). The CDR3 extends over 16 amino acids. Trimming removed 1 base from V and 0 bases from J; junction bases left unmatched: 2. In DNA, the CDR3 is TGTGCCAGCAGCCAAGGGGACAGGTTCTCTGGAAACACCATATATTTT. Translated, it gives CASSQGDRFSGNTIYF.

CDR3 DNA: TGTGCCACCAGTGCAGGTCCTAACTATGGCTACACCTTC. Translating gives CATSAGPNYGYTF. The chain couples TRBV24-1 to TRBJ1-2; unclear D gene. V was clipped by 5 bases and J by 0 bases, with 6 bases between them. The CDR3 is made up of 13 amino acids. Germline V gene data show CDR1 as KGHDR and CDR2 as SFDVKD.

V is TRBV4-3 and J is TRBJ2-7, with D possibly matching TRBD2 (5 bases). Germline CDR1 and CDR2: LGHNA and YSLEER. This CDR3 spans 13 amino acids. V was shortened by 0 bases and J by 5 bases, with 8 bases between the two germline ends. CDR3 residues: CASSQDSEDEQYF. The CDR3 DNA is TGCGCCAGCAGCCAAGATAGCGAAGACGAGCAGTACTTC.

The DNA of the CDR3 is TGTGCCAGCAGTTTAGGCGGGGCGAATCAGCCCCAGCATTTT. Encoded protein: CASSLGGANQPQHF. The V and J genes are TRBV6-6 and TRBJ1-5, with TRBD1 as a possible D gene (5 bases). Germline CDR1 reads MNHNY; CDR2 reads SVGAGI (reference sequence). The CDR3 extends over 14 amino acids. The ends were cut back, 4 bases at V and 4 bases at J, with 11 bases in the middle.

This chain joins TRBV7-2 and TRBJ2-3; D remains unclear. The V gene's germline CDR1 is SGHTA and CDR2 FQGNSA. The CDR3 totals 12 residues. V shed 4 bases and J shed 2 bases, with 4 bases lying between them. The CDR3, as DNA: TGTGCCAGCAGCTCGTACACAGATACGCAGTATTTT. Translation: CASSSYTDTQYF.

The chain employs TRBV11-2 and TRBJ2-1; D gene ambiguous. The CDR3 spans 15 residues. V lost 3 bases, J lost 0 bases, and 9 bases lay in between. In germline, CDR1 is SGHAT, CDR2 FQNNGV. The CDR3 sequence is CASSFDFSSYNEQFF. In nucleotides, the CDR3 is TGTGCCAGCAGCTTTGACTTTTCCTCCTACAATGAGCAGTTCTTC.